This T cell receptor (beta chain) was profiled in a study of CD8+ T cells in alopecia areata. The treatment was: oral pan-JAK inhibitor, 5-10 mg twice daily. This CDR3 has 15 residues. Germline V gives CDR1 SEHNR, CDR2 FQNEAQ (reference sequence). The junction had 7 bases not matched to a gene; V was cut back by 5 bases and J by 3 bases. Reverse transcription of extracted RNA yielded cDNA, which provided the sequencing template. Using immunoSEQ multiplex PCR, the repertoire was profiled, and TCRdb retains in-frame clones only, with some absent. The sample gives 75,000 to 80,000 clones, around 61% of which show up once; 23% is in the top ten.

This sample comprised CD8+ T cells sorted from blood, obtained at week 24, from a patient treated with tofacitinib. This chain connects TRBV7-9 to TRBJ1-1; the match to TRBD1 covers 9 bases. The clonotype comes from a human donor with alopecia areata. CDR3 nucleotides: TGTGCCAGCAGCGAAAACCGGGACAGGGACACTGAAGCTTTCTTT. Protein: CASSENRDRDTEAFF. Variable domain in full (rest from reference TRBV7-9 and TRBJ1-1): DTGVSQNPRHKITKRGQNVTFRCDPISEHNRLYWYRQTLGQGPEFLTYFQNEAQLEKSRLLSDRFSAERPKGSFSTLEIQRTEQGDSAMYLCASSENRDRDTEAFFGQGTRLTVV.